This T cell receptor (beta chain) is from a study of T cells in narcolepsy. The wider study: Patients with NT1 or NT2 and healthy control donors were enrolled. Study observations and caveats: Autoreactive clonotypes reportedly recurred in blood of same and different patients, not controls. HCRT-specific and TRIB2-specific autoreactive clonotypes appeared among same-patient CSF and blood CD4+ clonotypes. Some memory CD4+ repertoires had no autoreactive clone sequences.

The table came from immunoSEQ multiplex PCR; TCRdb's copy has only in-frame clones and leaves some out. The table lists fewer than 40,000 clones, roughly four fifths of them singletons. This clone was counted between two and nine times. Its antigen is not identified. This receptor was taken from a human donor in good health. The sample consisted of memory (CD45RA-) CD4+ T cells from blood.

In DNA form, the CDR3 reads TGTGCCAGCAGCAGGGCGGGGACTGAAGCTTTCTTT. It is translated as CASSRAGTEAFF. The rearrangement uses TRBV6-1 and TRBJ1-1, with D perhaps matching TRBD1 (5 bases). The germline gives CDR1 MNHNS, CDR2 SASEGT. Trimming shortened V by 6 bases and J by 5 bases, and 10 bases separated the two germline ends. The CDR3 extends over 12 amino acids.